The rows below give T cell receptor beta chains drawn from one sample of a study of blood T cell repertoires in COVID-19. Only in-frame clones appear in the TCRdb table, and some are missing; sequencing was by immunoSEQ multiplex PCR. Of about 250,000 clones listed, roughly 87% are singletons. Specimen: peripheral blood. Receptors were obtained from a man between 18 and 29 years old with active or convalescent COVID-19. Both conserved end residues are part of each CDR3. The D gene is left open where the match is weak. Clone size is given for some rows only: seen once, a few or many times, or a class if the clone is expanded.

J gene: TRBJ1-2; clone size: NA; V gene: TRBV5-6; D gene: NA; CDR3 protein: CASSPFGESYGYTF; CDR3 DNA: TGTGCCAGCAGCCCCTTCGGAGAGAGCTATGGCTACACCTTC
J gene: TRBJ1-1; clone size: NA; V gene: TRBV6-2/TRBV6-3; D gene: NA; CDR3 protein: CASSPPGTEAFF; CDR3 DNA: TGTGCCAGCAGTCCCCCGGGGACTGAAGCTTTCTTT
J gene: TRBJ2-7; clone size: NA; V gene: TRBV10-1; D gene: TRBD2; CDR3 protein: CASIGIAGYEQYF; CDR3 DNA: TGCGCCAGCATTGGGATAGCGGGATACGAGCAGTACTTC
J gene: TRBJ2-5; clone size: NA; V gene: TRBV11-3; D gene: NA; CDR3 protein: CASSLVTGGAQYF; CDR3 DNA: TGTGCCAGCAGCTTAGTGACAGGTGGGGCCCAGTACTTC
J gene: TRBJ1-2; clone size: NA; V gene: TRBV7-9; D gene: NA; CDR3 protein: CASSLGPGNPNYGYTF; CDR3 DNA: TGTGCCAGCAGCTTGGGCCCAGGAAATCCTAACTATGGCTACACCTTC
J gene: TRBJ2-5; clone size: NA; V gene: TRBV11-2; D gene: TRBD1; CDR3 protein: CASSSYPLDRGGETQYF; CDR3 DNA: TGTGCCAGCAGCTCCTACCCACTTGACAGGGGAGGTGAGACCCAGTACTTC
J gene: TRBJ1-1; clone size: NA; V gene: TRBV12-3/TRBV12-4; D gene: NA; CDR3 protein: CASSLVGQLEAFF; CDR3 DNA: TGTGCCAGCAGTTTAGTGGGCCAGCTGGAAGCTTTCTTT
J gene: TRBJ2-7; clone size: NA; V gene: TRBV2; D gene: NA; CDR3 protein: CASEALGPYEQYF; CDR3 DNA: TGTGCCAGCGAAGCTTTGGGGCCCTACGAGCAGTACTTC
J gene: TRBJ1-5; clone size: once; V gene: TRBV21-1; D gene: NA; CDR3 protein: CASTTSGTGGQQPQHF; CDR3 DNA: TGTGCCAGCACCACATCCGGGACAGGGGGCCAGCAGCCCCAGCATTTT
J gene: TRBJ1-2; clone size: NA; V gene: TRBV5-8; D gene: NA; CDR3 protein: CASSPSVNYGYTF; CDR3 DNA: TGTGCCAGCAGCCCGAGCGTTAACTATGGCTACACCTTC
J gene: TRBJ1-4; clone size: NA; V gene: TRBV10-1; D gene: NA; CDR3 protein: CTPLIGEKLFF; CDR3 DNA: TGCACTCCCCTCATCGGGGAAAAACTGTTTTTT
J gene: TRBJ2-7; clone size: NA; V gene: TRBV6-5; D gene: NA; CDR3 protein: CATLRPGASYEQYF; CDR3 DNA: TGTGCCACCCTACGTCCGGGAGCCTCCTACGAGCAGTACTTC
J gene: TRBJ1-6; clone size: once; V gene: TRBV3-1/TRBV3-2; D gene: NA; CDR3 protein: CASSQVYGESPLHF; CDR3 DNA: TGTGCCAGCAGCCAAGTGTACGGAGAATCACCCCTCCACTTT
J gene: TRBJ2-2; clone size: NA; V gene: TRBV6-1; D gene: TRBD1; CDR3 protein: CASTDRVHTGELFF; CDR3 DNA: TGTGCCAGCACCGACAGGGTACACACCGGGGAGCTGTTTTTT
J gene: TRBJ2-7; clone size: NA; V gene: TRBV5-1; D gene: NA; CDR3 protein: CASSLGVAGPLSYEQYF; CDR3 DNA: TGCGCCAGCAGCTTGGGGGTAGCAGGGCCGTTGTCCTACGAGCAGTACTTC
J gene: TRBJ2-7; clone size: NA; V gene: TRBV9; D gene: NA; CDR3 protein: CASSVDPTTYEQYF; CDR3 DNA: TGTGCCAGCAGCGTAGATCCCACTACCTACGAGCAGTACTTC
J gene: TRBJ1-2; clone size: NA; V gene: TRBV23-1; D gene: TRBD1; CDR3 protein: CASSQFDREESYGYTF; CDR3 DNA: TGCGCCAGCAGTCAATTTGACAGGGAGGAATCTTATGGCTACACCTTC
J gene: TRBJ1-3; clone size: NA; V gene: TRBV7-9; D gene: NA; CDR3 protein: CAREGANGNTIYF; CDR3 DNA: TGTGCCAGAGAAGGGGCGAACGGAAACACCATATATTTT
J gene: TRBJ2-1; clone size: NA; V gene: TRBV15; D gene: NA; CDR3 protein: CATSRDQPGSGEQFF; CDR3 DNA: TGTGCCACCAGCAGAGATCAACCCGGGTCGGGTGAGCAGTTCTTC
J gene: TRBJ2-7; clone size: NA; V gene: TRBV6-2/TRBV6-3; D gene: NA; CDR3 protein: CASSYSETGNHEQYF; CDR3 DNA: TGTGCCAGCAGTTACTCCGAAACAGGGAACCACGAGCAGTACTTC
J gene: TRBJ2-3; clone size: NA; V gene: TRBV7-8; D gene: TRBD2; CDR3 protein: CASSFQVASGTDTQYF; CDR3 DNA: TGTGCCAGCAGCTTCCAGGTCGCTAGCGGAACAGATACGCAGTATTTT
J gene: TRBJ1-1; clone size: NA; V gene: TRBV9; D gene: NA; CDR3 protein: CASSKQGNTEAFF; CDR3 DNA: TGTGCCAGCAGCAAACAGGGAAACACTGAAGCTTTCTTT
J gene: TRBJ1-2; clone size: NA; V gene: TRBV30; D gene: NA; CDR3 protein: CAWSRPPTGLYGYTF; CDR3 DNA: TGTGCCTGGAGTAGACCGCCGACAGGCCTCTATGGCTACACCTTC
J gene: TRBJ1-4; clone size: NA; V gene: TRBV4-3; D gene: TRBD1; CDR3 protein: CASSRDRGSNEKLFF; CDR3 DNA: TGCGCCAGCAGCCGCGACAGGGGGTCTAATGAAAAACTGTTTTTT
J gene: TRBJ2-7; clone size: NA; V gene: TRBV5-6; D gene: TRBD1; CDR3 protein: CASRPVGQGHEQYF; CDR3 DNA: TGTGCCAGCAGGCCGGTTGGACAGGGACACGAGCAGTACTTC
J gene: TRBJ2-2; clone size: NA; V gene: TRBV15; D gene: NA; CDR3 protein: CATTLDRKQAGTGELFF; CDR3 DNA: TGTGCCACCACCCTAGACAGGAAGCAGGCGGGCACCGGGGAGCTGTTTTTT
J gene: TRBJ2-1; clone size: NA; V gene: TRBV6-5; D gene: TRBD2; CDR3 protein: CASSPGTSGDNEQFF; CDR3 DNA: TGTGCCAGCAGTCCCGGGACTAGCGGAGACAATGAGCAGTTCTTC
J gene: TRBJ2-1; clone size: NA; V gene: TRBV18; D gene: TRBD2; CDR3 protein: CASSPLTSGRANEQFF; CDR3 DNA: TGTGCCAGCTCACCACTCACTAGCGGGAGGGCGAATGAGCAGTTCTTC
J gene: TRBJ2-2; clone size: NA; V gene: TRBV6-6; D gene: NA; CDR3 protein: CASSPLEQGWGPGELFF; CDR3 DNA: TGTGCCAGCAGTCCTCTCGAACAGGGTTGGGGGCCCGGGGAGCTGTTTTTT
J gene: TRBJ1-5; clone size: NA; V gene: TRBV7-2; D gene: NA; CDR3 protein: CASSPFRGRQPQHF; CDR3 DNA: TGTGCCAGCAGCCCTTTCAGGGGACGGCAGCCCCAGCATTTT
J gene: TRBJ1-2; clone size: NA; V gene: TRBV27; D gene: NA; CDR3 protein: CASSLSITGRGSYGYTF; CDR3 DNA: TGTGCCAGCAGTTTGTCGATTACAGGGAGAGGGTCCTATGGCTACACCTTC
J gene: TRBJ2-2; clone size: few; V gene: TRBV7-2; D gene: TRBD2; CDR3 protein: CASSLVTSGSSANTGELFF; CDR3 DNA: TGTGCCAGCAGCTTAGTCACTAGCGGGAGTTCGGCGAACACCGGGGAGCTGTTTTTT
J gene: TRBJ2-5; clone size: NA; V gene: TRBV15; D gene: NA; CDR3 protein: CATSREIDSETQYF; CDR3 DNA: TGTGCCACCAGCAGAGAAATAGATTCAGAGACCCAGTACTTC
J gene: TRBJ2-1; clone size: NA; V gene: TRBV7-2; D gene: TRBD2; CDR3 protein: CASSITSGVNEQFF; CDR3 DNA: TGTGCCAGCAGCATAACTAGCGGGGTCAATGAGCAGTTCTTC
J gene: TRBJ1-4; clone size: NA; V gene: TRBV29-1; D gene: NA; CDR3 protein: CSVPGPTNEKLFF; CDR3 DNA: TGCAGCGTTCCAGGCCCAACTAATGAAAAACTGTTTTTT
J gene: TRBJ1-6; clone size: NA; V gene: TRBV4-3; D gene: NA; CDR3 protein: CASSQSTTGYNSPLHF; CDR3 DNA: TGCGCCAGCAGCCAGTCCACGACAGGCTATAATTCACCCCTCCACTTT
J gene: TRBJ1-2; clone size: NA; V gene: TRBV7-2; D gene: NA; CDR3 protein: CASSSRQSLNNYGYTF; CDR3 DNA: TGTGCCAGCAGCTCCCGACAGTCACTAAATAACTATGGCTACACCTTC
J gene: TRBJ2-7; clone size: NA; V gene: TRBV5-5; D gene: NA; CDR3 protein: CASSLTGSYEQYF; CDR3 DNA: TGTGCCAGCAGCTTGACAGGATCCTACGAGCAGTACTTC
J gene: TRBJ1-1; clone size: few; V gene: TRBV7-9; D gene: NA; CDR3 protein: CASSSPNRAQERAFF; CDR3 DNA: TGTGCCAGCAGTTCTCCAAACAGGGCCCAAGAACGAGCTTTCTTT
J gene: TRBJ1-1; clone size: NA; V gene: TRBV2; D gene: NA; CDR3 protein: CASSLTENTEAFF; CDR3 DNA: TGTGCCAGCAGTCTGACTGAGAACACTGAAGCTTTCTTT
J gene: TRBJ1-1; clone size: few; V gene: TRBV29-1; D gene: TRBD1; CDR3 protein: CSVEGAGQGATEAFF; CDR3 DNA: TGCAGCGTTGAAGGTGCGGGACAGGGCGCCACTGAAGCTTTCTTT
J gene: TRBJ2-5; clone size: once; V gene: TRBV7-2; D gene: NA; CDR3 protein: CASSFSGYQETQYF; CDR3 DNA: TGTGCCAGCAGCTTCTCAGGATACCAAGAGACCCAGTACTTC
J gene: TRBJ2-5; clone size: NA; V gene: TRBV11-2; D gene: TRBD2; CDR3 protein: CASSLGPLAVETQYF; CDR3 DNA: TGTGCCAGCAGCTTAGGTCCACTAGCGGTGGAGACCCAGTACTTC
J gene: TRBJ1-3; clone size: NA; V gene: TRBV14; D gene: TRBD1; CDR3 protein: CASSQVGQGISGNTIYF; CDR3 DNA: TGTGCCAGCAGCCAAGTAGGACAGGGAATCTCAGGAAACACCATATATTTT
J gene: TRBJ2-3; clone size: NA; V gene: TRBV7-8; D gene: TRBD2; CDR3 protein: CASIQTSGSTDTQYF; CDR3 DNA: TGTGCCAGCATCCAGACTAGCGGGAGCACAGATACGCAGTATTTT
J gene: TRBJ2-3; clone size: once; V gene: TRBV14; D gene: TRBD2; CDR3 protein: CARFCGLAGTDTQYF; CDR3 DNA: TGTGCCAGGTTTTGCGGACTAGCTGGCACAGATACGCAGTATTTT
J gene: TRBJ1-1; clone size: NA; V gene: TRBV5-5; D gene: TRBD1; CDR3 protein: CASSSGDRYATEAFF; CDR3 DNA: TGTGCCAGCAGCTCCGGGGACAGGTACGCGACTGAAGCTTTCTTT
J gene: TRBJ1-6; clone size: NA; V gene: TRBV27; D gene: TRBD1; CDR3 protein: CASSPFIPNRGTYNSPLHF; CDR3 DNA: TGTGCCAGCAGTCCATTCATACCTAACAGGGGGACTTATAATTCACCCCTCCACTTT
J gene: TRBJ1-2; clone size: few; V gene: TRBV29-1; D gene: NA; CDR3 protein: CSAWSRGDYGYTF; CDR3 DNA: TGCAGCGCCTGGAGCAGGGGCGATTATGGCTACACCTTC
J gene: TRBJ1-4; clone size: NA; V gene: TRBV6-2/TRBV6-3; D gene: TRBD1; CDR3 protein: CASSARGRTEKLFF; CDR3 DNA: TGTGCCAGCAGTGCAAGGGGGCGAACTGAAAAACTGTTTTTT
J gene: TRBJ2-5; clone size: NA; V gene: TRBV2; D gene: NA; CDR3 protein: CASSDPGEAGPFQETQYF; CDR3 DNA: TGTGCCAGCAGTGACCCCGGGGAAGCGGGCCCATTCCAAGAGACCCAGTACTTC
J gene: TRBJ2-7; clone size: NA; V gene: TRBV27; D gene: TRBD1; CDR3 protein: CASSPRTGGALRYF; CDR3 DNA: TGTGCCAGCAGTCCGAGGACAGGGGGCGCGTTGCGGTACTTC
J gene: TRBJ2-7; clone size: NA; V gene: TRBV5-1; D gene: NA; CDR3 protein: CASSLGTHSSYEQYF; CDR3 DNA: TGCGCCAGCAGCCTCGGGACTCACAGCTCCTACGAGCAGTACTTC
J gene: TRBJ2-5; clone size: NA; V gene: TRBV24-1; D gene: TRBD2; CDR3 protein: CATSDSSGSGRETQYF; CDR3 DNA: TGTGCCACCAGTGATTCTAGCGGGAGTGGTCGGGAGACCCAGTACTTC
J gene: TRBJ1-3; clone size: NA; V gene: TRBV5-1; D gene: TRBD1; CDR3 protein: CASSTGGNIGNTIYF; CDR3 DNA: TGCGCCAGCAGCACAGGGGGGAATATTGGAAACACCATATATTTT
J gene: TRBJ1-2; clone size: few; V gene: TRBV19; D gene: TRBD1; CDR3 protein: CASSRQGANGYTF; CDR3 DNA: TGTGCCAGTAGTAGGCAGGGGGCTAATGGCTACACCTTC
J gene: TRBJ2-3; clone size: NA; V gene: TRBV28; D gene: NA; CDR3 protein: CASSLIKGGTDTQYF; CDR3 DNA: TGTGCCAGCAGTTTAATTAAGGGGGGCACAGATACGCAGTATTTT
J gene: TRBJ2-7; clone size: NA; V gene: TRBV12-1; D gene: NA; CDR3 protein: CASLGLVGGEQYF; CDR3 DNA: TGTGCCAGCTTAGGACTAGTCGGAGGCGAGCAGTACTTC
J gene: TRBJ2-5; clone size: NA; V gene: TRBV7-2; D gene: TRBD2; CDR3 protein: CASSFQAGGTSETQYF; CDR3 DNA: TGTGCCAGCAGCTTCCAAGCGGGAGGAACCTCAGAGACCCAGTACTTC